This is a list of T cell receptor beta chains from one sample in a study of read filtering for tumor transcriptome and immune sequencing. TCRdb itself ran the reads through MiXCR, one entry per CDR3 protein. Of 39,000 or so distinct CDR3 sequences in the sample, approximately 15% were seen once. Sequencing used a population of CD138-negative cells sorted from bone marrow. These receptors were obtained from a donor aged 40 or over with multiple myeloma. CDR3s include the opening cysteine and the closing phenylalanine or tryptophan. The D gene is left open where the match is weak. Only part of the rows carry a size: once, few, many, or a class if the clone is expanded.

v_call: TRBV3-1; j_call: TRBJ2-1; clone_size: many; d_call: .; cdr3_aa: CASSQVGGPEFF; cdr3_nt: TGTGCCAGCAGCCAAGTCGGAGGACCTGAGTTCTTC
v_call: TRBV5-6; j_call: TRBJ1-1; clone_size: many; d_call: TRBD1; cdr3_aa: CASSSLQGAYNTEAFF; cdr3_nt: TGTGCCAGCAGCTCTTTACAGGGGGCCTACAACACTGAAGCTTTCTTT
v_call: TRBV11-2; j_call: TRBJ2-3; clone_size: few; d_call: TRBD2; cdr3_aa: CASSQGIGGGLAESDTQYF; cdr3_nt: TGTGCCAGCAGCCAGGGTATTGGTGGGGGACTAGCGGAATCAGATACGCAGTATTTT
v_call: TRBV28; j_call: TRBJ1-4; clone_size: medium-sized; d_call: .; cdr3_aa: CASSSHEKLFF; cdr3_nt: TGTGCCAGCAGTTCCCACGAAAAACTGTTTTTT
v_call: TRBV3-1; j_call: TRBJ2-5; clone_size: .; d_call: TRBD2; cdr3_aa: CASSQVRLAGRQETQYF; cdr3_nt: TGTGCCAGCAGCCAAGTCCGACTAGCGGGGCGCCAAGAGACCCAGTACTTC
v_call: TRBV2; j_call: TRBJ1-4; clone_size: many; d_call: .; cdr3_aa: CASTPGPEKLFF; cdr3_nt: TGTGCCAGCACCCCGGGGCCCGAAAAACTGTTTTTT
v_call: TRBV20-1; j_call: TRBJ2-2; clone_size: many; d_call: TRBD2; cdr3_aa: CSATLIAGGQLFF; cdr3_nt: TGCAGTGCTACACTTATAGCGGGGGGGCAGCTGTTTTTT
v_call: TRBV28; j_call: TRBJ1-5; clone_size: many; d_call: .; cdr3_aa: CASSYDQPQHF; cdr3_nt: TGTGCCAGCAGTTACGATCAGCCCCAGCATTTT
v_call: TRBV5-1; j_call: TRBJ2-7; clone_size: many; d_call: .; cdr3_aa: CASSLEQPRDEQYF; cdr3_nt: TGCGCCAGCAGCTTGGAACAGCCTAGGGACGAGCAGTACTTC
v_call: TRBV12-3/TRBV12-4; j_call: TRBJ2-1; clone_size: .; d_call: TRBD2; cdr3_aa: CANSIGALAGRNEQFF; cdr3_nt: TGTGCCAACAGTATAGGGGCACTAGCGGGGCGCAATGAGCAGTTCTTC
v_call: TRBV18; j_call: TRBJ2-7; clone_size: many; d_call: .; cdr3_aa: CASSDRTAGSAGSYEQYF; cdr3_nt: TGTGCCAGCTCGGATAGGACGGCGGGAAGCGCAGGGTCTTACGAGCAGTACTTC
v_call: TRBV5-1; j_call: TRBJ1-1; clone_size: few; d_call: TRBD1; cdr3_aa: CASSRQGEDTEAFF; cdr3_nt: TGCGCCAGCAGCCGACAGGGGGAGGACACTGAAGCTTTCTTT
v_call: TRBV6-1; j_call: TRBJ2-7; clone_size: many; d_call: .; cdr3_aa: CASSAARGYEQYF; cdr3_nt: TGTGCCAGCAGTGCCGCCCGAGGCTACGAGCAGTACTTC
v_call: TRBV5-1; j_call: TRBJ2-3; clone_size: many; d_call: TRBD2; cdr3_aa: CASSLDAGGRADTQYF; cdr3_nt: TGCGCCAGCAGCTTGGATGCGGGGGGGCGAGCAGATACGCAGTATTTT
v_call: TRBV11-2; j_call: TRBJ1-6; clone_size: many; d_call: .; cdr3_aa: CASSLPPGGKNSPLHF; cdr3_nt: TGTGCCAGCAGCTTACCCCCCGGGGGGAAAAATTCACCCCTCCACTTT
v_call: TRBV7-8; j_call: TRBJ2-3; clone_size: many; d_call: .; cdr3_aa: CASSLPKSTDTQYF; cdr3_nt: TGTGCCAGCAGCTTACCTAAGTCCACAGATACGCAGTATTTT
v_call: TRBV28; j_call: TRBJ1-2; clone_size: many; d_call: TRBD1; cdr3_aa: CASSTGQGRYYGYTF; cdr3_nt: TGTGCCAGCAGTACAGGACAGGGGAGATACTATGGCTACACCTTC
v_call: TRBV12-3/TRBV12-4; j_call: TRBJ1-2; clone_size: few; d_call: .; cdr3_aa: CASTTFWGGDGGYTF; cdr3_nt: TGTGCCAGCACCACTTTTTGGGGAGGGGATGGTGGCTACACCTTC
v_call: TRBV10-3; j_call: TRBJ2-7; clone_size: many; d_call: .; cdr3_aa: CAISGRRAVSYEQYF; cdr3_nt: TGTGCCATCAGTGGGCGTCGGGCCGTCTCCTACGAGCAGTACTTC
v_call: TRBV5-1; j_call: TRBJ2-1; clone_size: .; d_call: TRBD2; cdr3_aa: CASRFGTSGRGGDREQFF; cdr3_nt: TGCGCCAGCAGATTCGGGACTAGCGGACGAGGAGGCGACAGGGAGCAGTTCTTC
v_call: TRBV27; j_call: TRBJ2-1; clone_size: once; d_call: TRBD2; cdr3_aa: CASSLSTGLAEGCRQFF; cdr3_nt: TGTGCCAGCAGTTTATCGACCGGACTAGCGGAGGGATGCAGGCAGTTCTTC
v_call: TRBV6-1; j_call: TRBJ2-5; clone_size: many; d_call: .; cdr3_aa: CASSPDPVQTQYF; cdr3_nt: TGTGCCAGCAGCCCCGACCCCGTCCAGACCCAGTACTTC
v_call: TRBV7-8; j_call: TRBJ2-7; clone_size: .; d_call: TRBD2; cdr3_aa: CASSLAESGGNEQYF; cdr3_nt: TGTGCCAGCAGCTTAGCCGAAAGCGGGGGGAACGAGCAGTACTTC
v_call: TRBV20-1; j_call: TRBJ1-1; clone_size: many; d_call: .; cdr3_aa: CSARDGQTRGTEAFF; cdr3_nt: TGCAGTGCTAGAGATGGACAGACACGGGGCACTGAAGCTTTCTTT
v_call: TRBV2; j_call: TRBJ1-1; clone_size: many; d_call: .; cdr3_aa: CASRLQGRGEAFF; cdr3_nt: TGTGCCAGCAGATTACAGGGTAGGGGGGAAGCTTTCTTT
v_call: TRBV4-2; j_call: TRBJ2-3; clone_size: many; d_call: .; cdr3_aa: CASSRPGQGKDTQYF; cdr3_nt: TGTGCCAGCAGCCGCCCGGGACAAGGGAAGGATACGCAGTATTTT
v_call: TRBV5-1; j_call: TRBJ1-1; clone_size: many; d_call: .; cdr3_aa: CASSLDRAGGLNTEAFF; cdr3_nt: TGCGCCAGCAGCTTGGACAGGGCCGGGGGCCTTAACACTGAAGCTTTCTTT
v_call: TRBV5-1; j_call: TRBJ2-7; clone_size: .; d_call: .; cdr3_aa: CASSPESGYEQYF; cdr3_nt: TGCGCCAGCAGCCCCGAATCAGGCTACGAGCAGTACTTC
v_call: TRBV6-2/TRBV6-3; j_call: TRBJ2-1; clone_size: many; d_call: TRBD2; cdr3_aa: CASSGRKGNEQFF; cdr3_nt: TGTGCCAGTAGCGGGAGGAAGGGGAATGAGCAGTTCTTC
v_call: TRBV18; j_call: TRBJ1-1; clone_size: many; d_call: .; cdr3_aa: CASSVTENTEAFF; cdr3_nt: TGTGCCAGCTCAGTGACAGAAAACACTGAAGCTTTCTTT
v_call: TRBV20-1; j_call: TRBJ1-5; clone_size: many; d_call: .; cdr3_aa: CSARVYGINQPQHF; cdr3_nt: TGCAGTGCTAGAGTGTATGGGATCAATCAGCCCCAGCATTTT
v_call: TRBV12-3/TRBV12-4; j_call: TRBJ1-3; clone_size: few; d_call: .; cdr3_aa: CARGSDGNTIYF; cdr3_nt: TGTGCCAGGGGATCGGATGGAAACACCATATATTTT
v_call: TRBV18; j_call: TRBJ1-5; clone_size: many; d_call: .; cdr3_aa: CASSTGNSNQPQHF; cdr3_nt: TGTGCCAGCTCAACAGGGAACAGCAATCAGCCCCAGCATTTT
v_call: TRBV5-1; j_call: TRBJ2-4; clone_size: many; d_call: .; cdr3_aa: CASSLRMGKNIQYF; cdr3_nt: TGCGCCAGCAGCTTGAGGATGGGCAAAAACATTCAGTACTTC
v_call: TRBV20-1; j_call: TRBJ1-1; clone_size: few; d_call: .; cdr3_aa: CSARWGPGGAFF; cdr3_nt: TGCAGTGCGAGATGGGGCCCGGGGGGAGCTTTCTTT
v_call: TRBV15; j_call: TRBJ2-1; clone_size: medium-sized; d_call: TRBD2; cdr3_aa: CATSRDPLAGNEQFF; cdr3_nt: TGTGCCACCAGCAGAGATCCCCTAGCGGGTAATGAGCAGTTCTTC
v_call: TRBV19; j_call: TRBJ1-5; clone_size: many; d_call: .; cdr3_aa: CASRDGGRNQPQHF; cdr3_nt: TGTGCCAGTAGGGATGGGGGACGCAATCAGCCCCAGCATTTT
v_call: TRBV4-1; j_call: TRBJ2-4; clone_size: many; d_call: TRBD1; cdr3_aa: CASSQGQGHSLAITYF; cdr3_nt: TGCGCCAGCAGCCAGGGACAGGGCCATTCGTTAGCCATTACGTACTTC
v_call: TRBV29-1; j_call: TRBJ2-3; clone_size: many; d_call: TRBD1; cdr3_aa: CSVERQGVGGADTQYF; cdr3_nt: TGCAGCGTTGAACGACAGGGGGTCGGTGGAGCAGATACGCAGTATTTT
v_call: TRBV28; j_call: TRBJ2-2; clone_size: many; d_call: TRBD1; cdr3_aa: CASGQGNTGELFF; cdr3_nt: TGTGCCAGCGGACAGGGCAACACCGGGGAGCTGTTTTTT
v_call: TRBV7-9; j_call: TRBJ1-1; clone_size: many; d_call: .; cdr3_aa: CGLQTLVNTEAFF; cdr3_nt: TGTGGATTGCAGACCCTAGTGAACACTGAAGCTTTCTTT
v_call: TRBV29-1; j_call: TRBJ2-1; clone_size: many; d_call: .; cdr3_aa: CSVEKGTYNEQFF; cdr3_nt: TGCAGCGTTGAAAAGGGGACCTACAATGAGCAGTTCTTC
v_call: TRBV4-1; j_call: TRBJ2-1; clone_size: many; d_call: .; cdr3_aa: CASSPGTGLIYNEQFF; cdr3_nt: TGCGCCAGCAGCCCCGGAACAGGGCTTATCTACAATGAGCAGTTCTTC
v_call: TRBV6-5; j_call: TRBJ1-1; clone_size: many; d_call: TRBD1; cdr3_aa: CASGRGQNTEAFF; cdr3_nt: TGTGCCAGCGGGAGGGGGCAGAACACTGAAGCTTTCTTT